One TCR beta chain is described in this entry. Its antigen is undetermined. PCR was performed a second time for about 7 to 11 cycles using a sample-barcoded 5' primer and a J-beta primer mix. TCRdb reprocessed the 5' RACE reads via MiXCR and lists one record per CDR3 protein. The sample lists 1.5 million to 2 million distinct CDR3 sequences; approximately 50% were seen once. The sample comes from a study of blood T cells in healthy people across ages. Findings and limits, study-wide: Aged donors had fewer naive CD4+ cells and lower diversity than long-lived donors. With age, beta diversity per million T cells declined roughly linearly, significantly by approximately 40.

Sequenced input: blood. This sequence originates from a woman aged 40 to 49 in good health.

The CDR3: CASRPTPNYGYTF. The DNA of the CDR3 is TGTGCCAGCAGACCAACACCTAACTATGGCTACACCTTC. This chain uses TRBV28 with TRBJ1-2, with D hard to call. Germline-derived CDR1 and CDR2 are MDHEN and SYDVKM. The CDR3 spans 13 residues. Between the trimmed V and J ends, which lost 6 bases and 0 bases, there was a span of 8 bases.